This record looks at one TCR beta chain sequence and its context. Its cognate antigen is unknown. These data are taken from a study of neoadjuvant anti-PD-1 for oral cavity cancer. Across the study: Non-progressing patients received a fourth nivolumab dose near day 43, then surgery on days 50-56.

Profiling relied on immunoSEQ multiplex PCR, and the TCRdb table lists in-frame clones only, not all of them. This sample carries tens of thousands of clones, 35% to 50% of them seen once, and the ten largest clones take roughly 37%. Study conclusions and caveats: Greater tumor shrinkage accompanied bigger post-treatment sizes of preexisting clones.

CDR3 length: 15 amino acids. V lost 6 bases and J lost 3; bases outside the gene matches: 7. Germline V gives CDR1 SGHRS, CDR2 YFSETQ. The time point is: after neoadjuvant nivolumab, at surgical resection. These oral cavity squamous cell carcinomas were HPV-negative and locally advanced. The source is a person between 40 and 80 years old with oral cavity squamous cell carcinoma. Sequenced material: tumor tissue, taken after nivolumab (anti-PD-1) treatment. The chain is built from TRBV5-1 and TRBJ2-2, with 8 positions matching TRBD2. CDR3 loop: CASKSGGADTGELFF. The CDR3 nucleotides read TGCGCCAGCAAGAGCGGGGGCGCCGACACCGGGGAGCTGTTTTTT. Drawing the rest from reference TRBV5-1 and TRBJ2-2, the complete variable domain is KAGVTQTPRYLIKTRGQQVTLSCSPISGHRSVSWYQQTPGQGLQFLFEYFSETQRNKGNFPGRFSGRQFSNSRSEMNVSTLELGDSALYLCASKSGGADTGELFFGEGSRLTVL.